These 2 T cell receptor beta chains were sequenced from one sample in a study of spatial heterogeneity in lung cancer. The time point here: sample taken at primary tumor resection. Whole RNA came from tumor, nontumor lung or frozen PBMC and was sequenced without being sorted. TCRdb used MiXCR to reprocess the 5' RACE reads, holding one entry per CDR3 protein. In the table there are 15,000 to 20,000 distinct CDR3 sequences, about 22% of which are singletons. The sequencing here drew on PBMCs, taken at surgery. The receptors were gathered from a female donor with early-stage non-small cell lung cancer.

The table lists this clonotype with many counts. This chain connects TRBV7-9 to TRBJ2-1; 7 bases map to TRBD2. V was pared by 2 bases and J by 9 bases, with 16 bases of the junction left unmatched. Germline lookup yields CDR1 SEHNR and CDR2 FQNEAQ (reference sequence). The CDR3 is made up of 17 amino acids. CDR3 sequence reads: CASSLTRPGREAGEQFF. Written as DNA, the CDR3 is TGTGCCAGCAGCTTAACACGCCCCGGACGGGAGGCAGGTGAGCAGTTCTTC.

This clonotype showed up many times. V gene TRBV16 combines with J gene TRBJ1-2; D remains unclear. The V and J ends lost 0 bases and 4 bases respectively, with 12 bases between them. The CDR3 extends over 15 amino acids. Germline CDR1 is KGHSY and CDR2 is FQNENV. As DNA, the CDR3 is TGTGCCAGCAGCCAATCCCCGGCAGGCTTCTATGGCTACACCTTC. It translates to CASSQSPAGFYGYTF.